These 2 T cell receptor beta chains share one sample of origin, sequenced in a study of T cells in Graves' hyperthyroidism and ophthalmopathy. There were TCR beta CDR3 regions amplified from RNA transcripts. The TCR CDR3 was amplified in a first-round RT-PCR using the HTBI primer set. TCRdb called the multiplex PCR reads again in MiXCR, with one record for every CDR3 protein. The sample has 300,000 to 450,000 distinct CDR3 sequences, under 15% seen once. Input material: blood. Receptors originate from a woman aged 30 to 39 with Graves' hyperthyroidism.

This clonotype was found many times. CDR3 protein: CASSLDSPYNEQFF. The CDR3 DNA reads TGTGCCAGCAGTTTGGACAGCCCATACAATGAGCAGTTCTTC. This chain connects TRBV27 to TRBJ2-1; a weak D match, TRBD1 (6 bases). V was clipped by 3 bases and J by 4 bases, with 10 bases between them. The V gene's germline CDR1 is MNHEY and CDR2 SMNVEV (reference sequence). The CDR3 consists of 14 residues.

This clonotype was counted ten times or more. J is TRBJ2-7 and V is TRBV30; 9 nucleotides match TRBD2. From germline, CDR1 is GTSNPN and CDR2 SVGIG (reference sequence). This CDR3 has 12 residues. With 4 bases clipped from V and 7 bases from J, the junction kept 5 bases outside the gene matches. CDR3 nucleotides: TGTGCCTGGAATCTAGCGGGATGGGAGCAGTACTTC. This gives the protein CAWNLAGWEQYF.